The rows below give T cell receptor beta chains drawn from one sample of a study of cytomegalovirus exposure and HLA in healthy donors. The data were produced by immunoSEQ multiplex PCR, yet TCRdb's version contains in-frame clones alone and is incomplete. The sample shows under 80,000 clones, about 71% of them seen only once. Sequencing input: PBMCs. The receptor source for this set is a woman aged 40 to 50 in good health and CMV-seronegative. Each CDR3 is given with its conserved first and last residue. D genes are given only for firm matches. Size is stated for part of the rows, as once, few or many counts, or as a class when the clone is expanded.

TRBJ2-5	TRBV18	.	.	TGTGCCAGCTCACCACTGGCCGCCGCAGGGCAGGAGACCCAGTACTTC	CASSPLAAAGQETQYF
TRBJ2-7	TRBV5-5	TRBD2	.	TGTGCCAGCAGCTTGGATCTTGCGGGAGAGGGGTCCTACGAGCAGTACTTC	CASSLDLAGEGSYEQYF
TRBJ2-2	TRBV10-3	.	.	TGTGCCATCAGTGAGTCATGGCAGACCCAGAGGACCGGGGAGCTGTTTTTT	CAISESWQTQRTGELFF
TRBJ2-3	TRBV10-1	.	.	TGCGCCAGCAGCCCAGCGGAGCTACCTTCAGATACGCAGTATTTT	CASSPAELPSDTQYF
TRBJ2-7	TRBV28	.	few	TGTGCCAGCAGCCCTTTCTACGAGCAGTACTTC	CASSPFYEQYF
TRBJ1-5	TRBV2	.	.	TGTGCCAGCAGTGAAGCGGGACAACGTATCAATCAGCCCCAGCATTTT	CASSEAGQRINQPQHF
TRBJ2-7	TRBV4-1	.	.	TGCGCCAGCAGCTCGGTGGTGAGGGGGAGAAACTACGAGCAGTACTTC	CASSSVVRGRNYEQYF
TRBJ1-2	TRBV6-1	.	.	TGTGCCAGCAGTCTACCGGCCACAGCGGTCTATGGCTACACCTTC	CASSLPATAVYGYTF
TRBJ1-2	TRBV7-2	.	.	TGTGCCAGCAGCTACGGGCGGGGGTCCGGCTATGGCTACACCTTC	CASSYGRGSGYGYTF
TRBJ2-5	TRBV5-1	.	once	TGCGCCAGCCTACTAGCCGAAAGGCGCCCCGGCCAAGAGACCCAGTACTTC	CASLLAERRPGQETQYF
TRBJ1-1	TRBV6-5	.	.	TGTGCCGGCAGGGTAGGGGCGAGAACTGAAGCTTTCTTT	CAGRVGARTEAFF
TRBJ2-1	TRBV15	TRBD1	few	TGTGCCACCAGCACAAGGACAGGGTTGATATCCTACAATGAGCAGTTCTTC	CATSTRTGLISYNEQFF
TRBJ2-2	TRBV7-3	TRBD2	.	TGTGCCAGCAGCTTAGTAGCGGGGGGGCTGGCCGGGGAGCTGTTTTTT	CASSLVAGGLAGELFF
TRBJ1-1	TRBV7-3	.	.	TGTGCCAGCAGCTTGATGGGGCCAGGGACTGAAGCTTTCTTT	CASSLMGPGTEAFF
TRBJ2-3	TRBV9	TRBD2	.	TGTGCCAGCAGCCCCCCGGGGGGGGCGATAACAGATACGCAGTATTTT	CASSPPGGAITDTQYF
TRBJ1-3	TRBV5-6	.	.	TGTGCCAGCAGCTTCGGGGGGCTGGGAAACACCATATATTTT	CASSFGGLGNTIYF
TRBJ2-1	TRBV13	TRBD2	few	TGTGCCAGCAGCTTAGGAACTAGCGGGAACTCTGAGCAGTTCTTC	CASSLGTSGNSEQFF
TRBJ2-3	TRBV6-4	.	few	TGTGCCAGCAGTGACTCGGCGGGTAGCACAGATACGCAGTATTTT	CASSDSAGSTDTQYF
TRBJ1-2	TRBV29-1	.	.	TGCAGCGTTGAAGGGAGGTCCCGACCGAACTATGGCTACACCTTC	CSVEGRSRPNYGYTF
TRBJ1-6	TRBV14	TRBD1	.	TGTGCCAGCAGCCCGAGACAGGGTCCTAATTCACCCCTCCACTTT	CASSPRQGPNSPLHF
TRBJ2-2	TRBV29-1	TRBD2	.	TGCAGCGTGGAACTAGCGGGAGGGATCACCGGGGAGCTGTTTTTT	CSVELAGGITGELFF
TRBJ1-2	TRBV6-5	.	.	TGTGCCAGCAGCCGTGGGGGGATGTATGGCTACACCTTC	CASSRGGMYGYTF
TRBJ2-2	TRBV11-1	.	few	TGTGCCAGCAGCTTAGGAGGCACCGGGGAGCTGTTTTTT	CASSLGGTGELFF
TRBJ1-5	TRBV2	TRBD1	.	TGTGCCAGCAATATAGACAGGGGGAATCAGCCCCAGCATTTT	CASNIDRGNQPQHF
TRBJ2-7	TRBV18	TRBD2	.	TGTGCCAGCTCACCCACGGGAGGGTATACCTACGAGCAGTACTTC	CASSPTGGYTYEQYF
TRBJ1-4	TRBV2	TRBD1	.	TGTGCCAGCAGTGGACAGGGGATAAGGAGTGAGGAAAAACTGTTTTTT	CASSGQGIRSEEKLFF
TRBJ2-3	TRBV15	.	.	TGTGCCACCAGCAGAGATTCAGAGGCAGATACGCAGTATTTT	CATSRDSEADTQYF
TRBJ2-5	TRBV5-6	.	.	TGTGCCAGCAGAGGGGGGAGGGGACTGCTCCAAGAGACCCAGTACTTC	CASRGGRGLLQETQYF
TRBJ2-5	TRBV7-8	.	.	TGTGCCAGCACCTTGGAGGGTATGGCAGAGACCCAGTACTTC	CASTLEGMAETQYF
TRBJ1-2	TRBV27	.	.	TGTGCCAGCAGCCCTTATGGCGGGGTACGCGGCTACACCTTC	CASSPYGGVRGYTF
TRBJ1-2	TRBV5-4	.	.	TGTGCCAGCAGCTTGGAATTCTCGGGGTCAGGCTATGGCTACACCTTC	CASSLEFSGSGYGYTF
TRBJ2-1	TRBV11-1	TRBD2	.	TGTGCCAGCAGCCTCCGGAGAGCGGGGGGCTACAATGAGCAGTTCTTC	CASSLRRAGGYNEQFF
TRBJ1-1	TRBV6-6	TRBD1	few	TGTGCCAGCAGTGCTCCAGGGGGCCAAGAAGCTTTCTTT	CASSAPGGQEAFF
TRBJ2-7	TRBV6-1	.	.	TGTGCCAGCAGTGAAATTGAGACAGGAGACTACGAGCAGTACTTC	CASSEIETGDYEQYF
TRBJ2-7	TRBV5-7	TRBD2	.	TGTGCCAGCAGCCGCGGACTAGCGGAGTCCCTTAGAGGCACCTACGAGCAGTACTTC	CASSRGLAESLRGTYEQYF
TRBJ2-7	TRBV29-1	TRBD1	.	TGCAGCGTTGTTCCGACAGGGGCCGAGCAGTACTTC	CSVVPTGAEQYF
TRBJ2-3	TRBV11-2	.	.	TGTGCCAGCAGCAAGTTGGACCCAGGGCCAGATACGCAGTATTTT	CASSKLDPGPDTQYF
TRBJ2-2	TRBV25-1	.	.	TGTGCCAGCAGTGGACAGGTTGGACCCGGGGAGCTGTTTTTT	CASSGQVGPGELFF
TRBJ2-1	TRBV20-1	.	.	TGCAGTGCTAGAGATGCGGCTGAGCAGTTCTTC	CSARDAAEQFF
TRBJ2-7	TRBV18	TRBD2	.	TGTGCCAGCTCACCAAGGACTAGCGGGAGTTACGAGCAGTACTTC	CASSPRTSGSYEQYF
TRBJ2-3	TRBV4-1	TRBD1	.	TGCGCCAGCAGCCAAGATCAAGGGACAGGGATAAGGTCGAGCACAGATACGCAGTATTTT	CASSQDQGTGIRSSTDTQYF